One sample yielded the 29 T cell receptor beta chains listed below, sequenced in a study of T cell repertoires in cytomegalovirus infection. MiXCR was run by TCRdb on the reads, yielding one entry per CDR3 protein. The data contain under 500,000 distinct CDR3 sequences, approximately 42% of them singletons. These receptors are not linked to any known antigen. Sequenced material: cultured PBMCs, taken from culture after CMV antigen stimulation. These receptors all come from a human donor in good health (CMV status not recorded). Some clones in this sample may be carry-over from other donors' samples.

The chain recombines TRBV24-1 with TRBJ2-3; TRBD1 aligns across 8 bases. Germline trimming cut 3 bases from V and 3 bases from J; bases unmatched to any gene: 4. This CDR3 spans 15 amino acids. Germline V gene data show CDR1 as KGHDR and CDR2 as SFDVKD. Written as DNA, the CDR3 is TGTGCCACCAGTGATCCTCGACAGGGGACAGATACGCAGTATTTT. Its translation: CATSDPRQGTDTQYF.

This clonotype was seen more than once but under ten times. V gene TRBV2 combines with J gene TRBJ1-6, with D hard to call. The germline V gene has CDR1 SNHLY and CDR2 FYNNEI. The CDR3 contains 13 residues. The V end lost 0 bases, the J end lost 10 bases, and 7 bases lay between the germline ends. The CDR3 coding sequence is TGTGCCAGCAGTGAAGCTGAGGCGTCACCCCTCCACTTT. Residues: CASSEAEASPLHF.

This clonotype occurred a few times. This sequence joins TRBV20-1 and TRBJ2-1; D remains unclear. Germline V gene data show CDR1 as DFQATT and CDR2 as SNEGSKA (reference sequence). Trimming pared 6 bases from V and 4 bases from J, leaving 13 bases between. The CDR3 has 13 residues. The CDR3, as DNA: TGCAGTGCCCAGGACCATCGTTACAATGAGCAGTTCTTC. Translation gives CSAQDHRYNEQFF.

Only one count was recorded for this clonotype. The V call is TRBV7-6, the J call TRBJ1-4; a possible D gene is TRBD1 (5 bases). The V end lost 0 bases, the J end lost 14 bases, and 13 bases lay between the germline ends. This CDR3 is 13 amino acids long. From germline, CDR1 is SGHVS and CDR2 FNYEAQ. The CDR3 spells CASSLAGDGKLFF. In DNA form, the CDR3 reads TGTGCCAGCAGCTTAGCTGGGGACGGAAAGCTGTTTTTT.

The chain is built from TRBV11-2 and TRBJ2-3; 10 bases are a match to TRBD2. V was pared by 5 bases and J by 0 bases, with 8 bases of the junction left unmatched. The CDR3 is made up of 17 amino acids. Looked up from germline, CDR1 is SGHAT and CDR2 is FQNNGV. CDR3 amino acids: CASSPRTSGSSTDTQYF. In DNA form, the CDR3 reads TGTGCCAGCAGCCCCCGGACTAGCGGCTCTAGCACAGATACGCAGTATTTT.

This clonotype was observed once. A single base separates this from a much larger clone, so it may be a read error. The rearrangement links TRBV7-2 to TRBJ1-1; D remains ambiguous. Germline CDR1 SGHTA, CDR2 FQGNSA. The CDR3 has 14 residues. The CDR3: CAGSLARGDTEAFF. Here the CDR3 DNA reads TGTGCCGGCAGCCTCGCCCGTGGGGACACTGAAGCTTTCTTT. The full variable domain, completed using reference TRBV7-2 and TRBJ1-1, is GAGVSQSPSNKVTEKGKDVELRCDPISGHTALYWYRQSLGQGLEFLIYFQGNSAPDKSGLPSDRFSAERTGGSVSTLTIQRTQQEDSAVYLCAGSLARGDTEAFFGQGTRLTVV.

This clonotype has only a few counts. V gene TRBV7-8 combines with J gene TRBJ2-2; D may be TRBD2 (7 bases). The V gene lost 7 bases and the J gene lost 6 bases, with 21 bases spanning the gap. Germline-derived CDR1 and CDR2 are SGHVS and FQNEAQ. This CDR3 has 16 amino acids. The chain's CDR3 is CASTKRRGGGSGELFF. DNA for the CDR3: TGTGCCAGCACCAAAAGGAGGGGGGGAGGGTCCGGGGAGCTGTTTTTT.

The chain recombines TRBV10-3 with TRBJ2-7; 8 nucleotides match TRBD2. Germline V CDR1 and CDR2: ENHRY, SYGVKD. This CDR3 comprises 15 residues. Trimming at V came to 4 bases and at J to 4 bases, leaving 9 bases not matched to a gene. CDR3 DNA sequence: TGTGCCATCAGTGGGGGTGAAGCGGGAGCTTACGAGCAGTACTTC. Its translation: CAISGGEAGAYEQYF.

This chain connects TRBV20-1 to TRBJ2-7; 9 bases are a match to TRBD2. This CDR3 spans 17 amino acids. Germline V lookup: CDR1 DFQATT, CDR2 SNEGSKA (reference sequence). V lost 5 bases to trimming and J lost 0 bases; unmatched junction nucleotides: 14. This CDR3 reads CSAQTELTGLASYEQYF. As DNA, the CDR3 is TGCAGTGCTCAGACTGAACTCACGGGACTAGCCTCCTACGAGCAGTACTTC.

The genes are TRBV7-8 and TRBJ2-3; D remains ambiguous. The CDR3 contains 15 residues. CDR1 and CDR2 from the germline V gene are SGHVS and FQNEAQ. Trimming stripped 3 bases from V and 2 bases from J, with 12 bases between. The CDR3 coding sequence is TGTGCCAGCAGCTTCTGGGGATTCCTCACAGATACGCAGTATTTT. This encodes CASSFWGFLTDTQYF. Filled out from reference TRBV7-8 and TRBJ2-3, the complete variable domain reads GAGVSQSPRYKVAKRGQDVALRCDPISGHVSLFWYQQALGQGPEFLTYFQNEAQLDKSGLPSDRFFAERPEGSVSTLKIQRTQQEDSAVYLCASSFWGFLTDTQYFGPGTRLTVL.

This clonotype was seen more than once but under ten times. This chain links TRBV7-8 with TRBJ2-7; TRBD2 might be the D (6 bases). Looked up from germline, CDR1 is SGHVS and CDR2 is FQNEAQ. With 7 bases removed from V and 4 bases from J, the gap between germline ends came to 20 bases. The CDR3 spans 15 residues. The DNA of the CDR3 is TGTGCCAGCACCCCACTCGGAGGGTTTGGATACGAGCAGTACTTC. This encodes CASTPLGGFGYEQYF.

The CDR3 DNA follows: TGTGCCACCAGCACACTCCTTCAGCGGGTTAGCACAGATACGCAGTATTTT. It translates to CATSTLLQRVSTDTQYF. The J gene is TRBJ2-3, the V gene TRBV15; D might be TRBD2 (6 bases). Germline CDR1 LNHNV, CDR2 YYDKDF (reference sequence). The germline V and J ends were trimmed by 4 bases and 0 bases, with 17 bases remaining between them. The CDR3 length is 17 residues. Supplemented by reference TRBV15 and TRBJ2-3, the full variable domain reads DAMVIQNPRYQVTQFGKPVTLSCSQTLNHNVMYWYQQKSSQAPKLLFHYYDKDFNNEADTPDNFQSRRPNTSFCFLDIRSPGLGDTAMYLCATSTLLQRVSTDTQYFGPGTRLTVL.

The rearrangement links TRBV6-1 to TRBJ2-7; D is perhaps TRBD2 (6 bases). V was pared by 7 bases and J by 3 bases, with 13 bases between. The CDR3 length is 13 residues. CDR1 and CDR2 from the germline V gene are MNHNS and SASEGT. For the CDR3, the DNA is TGTGCCAGCACCCGCCCTAGCGTCTACGAGCAGTACTTC. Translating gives CASTRPSVYEQYF.

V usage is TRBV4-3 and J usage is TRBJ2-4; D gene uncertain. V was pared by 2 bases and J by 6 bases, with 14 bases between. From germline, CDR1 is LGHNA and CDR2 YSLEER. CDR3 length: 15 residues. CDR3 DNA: TGCGCCAGCAGCCAAACCACTGGACCCGGAAACATTCAGTACTTC. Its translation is CASSQTTGPGNIQYF.

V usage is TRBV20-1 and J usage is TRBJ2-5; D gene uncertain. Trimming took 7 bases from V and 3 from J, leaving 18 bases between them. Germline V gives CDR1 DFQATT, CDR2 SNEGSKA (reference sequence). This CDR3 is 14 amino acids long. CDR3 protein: CSVRAPTLKETQYF. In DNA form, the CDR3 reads TGCAGTGTCCGGGCCCCGACCCTCAAAGAGACCCAGTACTTC.

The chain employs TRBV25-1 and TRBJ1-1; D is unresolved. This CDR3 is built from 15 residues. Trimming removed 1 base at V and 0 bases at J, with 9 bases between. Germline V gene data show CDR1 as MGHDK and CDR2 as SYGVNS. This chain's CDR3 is CASSESGNMNTEAFF. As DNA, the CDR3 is TGTGCCAGCAGTGAATCCGGGAACATGAACACTGAAGCTTTCTTT.

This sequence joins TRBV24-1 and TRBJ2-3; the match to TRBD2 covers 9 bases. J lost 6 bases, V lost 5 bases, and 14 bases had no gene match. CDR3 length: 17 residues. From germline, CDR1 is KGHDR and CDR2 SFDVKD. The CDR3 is CATSVPAAAGGPDTQYF. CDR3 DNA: TGTGCCACCAGTGTCCCTGCCGCCGCGGGAGGGCCGGATACGCAGTATTTT.

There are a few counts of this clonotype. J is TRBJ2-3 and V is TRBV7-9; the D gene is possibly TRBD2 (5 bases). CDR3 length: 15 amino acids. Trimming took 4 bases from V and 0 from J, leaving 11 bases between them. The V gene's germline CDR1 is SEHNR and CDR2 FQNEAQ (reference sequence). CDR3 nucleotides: TGTGCCAGCAGCTCGGAGCGAGGGAGCACAGATACGCAGTATTTT. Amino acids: CASSSERGSTDTQYF.

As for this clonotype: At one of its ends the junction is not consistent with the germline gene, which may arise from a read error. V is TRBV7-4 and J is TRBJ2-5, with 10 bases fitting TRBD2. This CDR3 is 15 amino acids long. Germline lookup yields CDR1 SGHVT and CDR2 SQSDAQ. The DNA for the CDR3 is TGTGCCAGCAGCACCGGGCTAGCGGGAGAAGAGACCCATTACTTC. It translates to CASSTGLAGEETHYF.

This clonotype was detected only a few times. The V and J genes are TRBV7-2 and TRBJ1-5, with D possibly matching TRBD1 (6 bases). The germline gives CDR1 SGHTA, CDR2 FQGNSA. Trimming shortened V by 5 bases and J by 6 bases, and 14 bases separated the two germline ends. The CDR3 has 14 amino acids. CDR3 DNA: TGTGCCAGCAGCACTGACCCAGGGGTTCAGCCCCAGCATTTT. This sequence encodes CASSTDPGVQPQHF.

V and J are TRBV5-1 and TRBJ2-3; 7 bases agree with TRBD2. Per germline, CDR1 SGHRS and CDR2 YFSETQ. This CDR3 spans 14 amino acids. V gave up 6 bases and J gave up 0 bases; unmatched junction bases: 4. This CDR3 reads CASTRAGSTDTQYF. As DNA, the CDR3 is TGCGCCAGCACCCGAGCGGGAAGCACAGATACGCAGTATTTT. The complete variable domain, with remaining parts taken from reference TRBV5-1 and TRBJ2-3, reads KAGVTQTPRYLIKTRGQQVTLSCSPISGHRSVSWYQQTPGQGLQFLFEYFSETQRNKGNFPGRFSGRQFSNSRSEMNVSTLELGDSALYLCASTRAGSTDTQYFGPGTRLTVL.

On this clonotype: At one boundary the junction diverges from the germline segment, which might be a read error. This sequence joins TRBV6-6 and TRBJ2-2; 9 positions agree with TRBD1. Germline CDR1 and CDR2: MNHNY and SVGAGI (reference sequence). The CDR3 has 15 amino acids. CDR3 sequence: CASRPRTGVGGDLFF. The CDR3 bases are TGTGCCAGCAGACCCCGGACAGGGGTTGGCGGGGATCTGTTTTTT.

The CDR3 reads CASSAANYGYTF. The CDR3 DNA sequence: TGTGCCAGCAGCGCAGCTAACTATGGCTACACCTTC. This chain connects TRBV12-3 or TRBV12-4 to TRBJ1-2; D is unresolved. The CDR3 runs to 12 residues. Trimming cost V 6 bases and J 0 bases, with 5 bases left between them.

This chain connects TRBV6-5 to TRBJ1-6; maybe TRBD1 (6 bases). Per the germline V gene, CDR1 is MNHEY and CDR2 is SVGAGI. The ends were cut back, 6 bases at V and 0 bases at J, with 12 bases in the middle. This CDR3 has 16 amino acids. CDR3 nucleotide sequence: TGTGCCAGCAGCTGGACAGCGAGCTCCTATAATTCACCCCTCCACTTT. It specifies CASSWTASSYNSPLHF.

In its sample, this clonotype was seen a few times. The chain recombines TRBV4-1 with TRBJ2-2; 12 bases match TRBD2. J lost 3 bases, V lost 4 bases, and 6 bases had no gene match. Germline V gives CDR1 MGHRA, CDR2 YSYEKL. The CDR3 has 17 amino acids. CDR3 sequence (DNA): TGCGCCAGCAGCCGACTTCGACTAGCGGGAGACACCGGGGAGCTGTTTTTT. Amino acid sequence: CASSRLRLAGDTGELFF.

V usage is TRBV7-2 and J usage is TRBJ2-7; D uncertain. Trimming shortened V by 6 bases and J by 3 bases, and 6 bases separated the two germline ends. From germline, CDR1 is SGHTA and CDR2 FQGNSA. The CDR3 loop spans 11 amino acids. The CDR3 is CASSTNYEQYF. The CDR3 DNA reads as TGTGCCAGCAGTACGAACTACGAGCAGTACTTC.

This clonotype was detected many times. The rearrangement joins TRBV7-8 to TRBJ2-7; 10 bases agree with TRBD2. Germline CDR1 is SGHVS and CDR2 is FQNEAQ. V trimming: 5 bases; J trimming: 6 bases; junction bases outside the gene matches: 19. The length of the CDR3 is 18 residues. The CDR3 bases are TGTGCCAGCAGCACCCGTCTAGCGGGAGTAATTTCTGGAGGCGAGCAGTACTTC. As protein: CASSTRLAGVISGGEQYF. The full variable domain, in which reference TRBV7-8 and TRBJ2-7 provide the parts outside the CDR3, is GAGVSQSPRYKVAKRGQDVALRCDPISGHVSLFWYQQALGQGPEFLTYFQNEAQLDKSGLPSDRFFAERPEGSVSTLKIQRTQQEDSAVYLCASSTRLAGVISGGEQYFGPGTRLTVT.

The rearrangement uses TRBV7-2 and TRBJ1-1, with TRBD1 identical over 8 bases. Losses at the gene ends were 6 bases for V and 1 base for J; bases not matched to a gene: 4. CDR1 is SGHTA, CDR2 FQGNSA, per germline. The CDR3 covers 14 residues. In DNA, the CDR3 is TGTGCCAGCAGACTGACAGGGGCGAACACTGAAGCTTTCTTT. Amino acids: CASRLTGANTEAFF.

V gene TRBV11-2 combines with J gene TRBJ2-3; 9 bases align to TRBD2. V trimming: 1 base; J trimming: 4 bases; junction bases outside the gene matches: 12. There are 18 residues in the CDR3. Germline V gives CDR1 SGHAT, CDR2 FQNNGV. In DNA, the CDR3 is TGTGCCAGCAGCTTAGTCTGGGATGGTAGCGGGAGCTCAGATACGCAGTATTTT. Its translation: CASSLVWDGSGSSDTQYF.